These T cell receptor beta chains were read from a single sample in a study of T cells in Graves' hyperthyroidism and ophthalmopathy. TCRdb recomputed calls from the multiplex PCR reads with MiXCR, one row per CDR3 protein. The data contain 400,000 to 500,000 distinct CDR3 sequences, over 13% of them seen just once; the ten biggest clones take up less than 20%. The sequencing input was blood. These receptors all come from a woman aged 18-29 years with Graves' hyperthyroidism. Both conserved end residues are part of each CDR3. D genes are given only for firm matches. Clone size is given for some rows only: seen once, a few or many times, or a class if the clone is expanded.

d_gene	v_gene	abundance	j_gene	CDR3nt	CDR3aa
TRBD1	TRBV12-3/TRBV12-4	NA	TRBJ1-2	TGTGCCATCAGTGCCGGACAGGGGGACGGCTACACCTTC	CAISAGQGDGYTF
NA	TRBV6-1	many	TRBJ1-1	TGTGCCACCGCCCTTGGTTTAACTGAAGCTTTCTTT	CATALGLTEAFF
TRBD1	TRBV24-1	few	TRBJ2-2	TGTGCCACCAGTGATGGACAGGGCACCACCGGGGAGCTGTTTTTT	CATSDGQGTTGELFF
NA	TRBV4-1	few	TRBJ2-1	TGCGCCAGCAGCCATACCCAGGTTCCCAATGAGCAGTTCTTC	CASSHTQVPNEQFF
NA	TRBV19	NA	TRBJ1-2	TGTGCCAGTAGTATAGAAAGGGCCGCCTTGGGCTACACCTTC	CASSIERAALGYTF
NA	TRBV5-8	few	TRBJ1-5	TGTGCCAGCAGCTTGGGACTGGAGGGAAGGGGGCCCCAGCATTTT	CASSLGLEGRGPQHF
NA	TRBV3-1	many	TRBJ2-1	TGTGCCAGCAGCCAAGAGACCAATGAGCAGTTCTTC	CASSQETNEQFF
NA	TRBV12-3/TRBV12-4	many	TRBJ2-7	TGTGCCAGCAGTCAATCGGGCAGCGGCTACGAGCAGTACTTC	CASSQSGSGYEQYF
TRBD2	TRBV9	NA	TRBJ2-1	TGTGCCAGCAGCGTAGTGACTAGCGGGGGCAATTTCAATGAGCAGTTCTTC	CASSVVTSGGNFNEQFF
NA	TRBV14	many	TRBJ2-1	TGTGCCAGCAGCCAAATGGGCAATGAGCAGTTCTTC	CASSQMGNEQFF
NA	TRBV13	many	TRBJ2-1	TGTGCCAGCAGCTTGTCACCCGGCAATGAGCAGTTCTTC	CASSLSPGNEQFF
TRBD2	TRBV20-1	many	TRBJ2-1	TGCAGTGCTAGGAGGTTCGTAGTCGGGACTAGCGGGAGGAATGAGCAGTTCTTC	CSARRFVVGTSGRNEQFF
NA	TRBV30	many	TRBJ1-5	TGTGCCTGGAGTCAGGGGAGTTATAGCAATCAGCCCCAGCATTTT	CAWSQGSYSNQPQHF
NA	TRBV5-1	many	TRBJ2-7	TGCGCCAGCAGCCCCGGACAGACCGGCTCCTACGAGCAGTACTTC	CASSPGQTGSYEQYF
NA	TRBV20-1	many	TRBJ2-1	TGCAGTGCTACCCAAGGTTGGTACAATGAGCAGTTCTTC	CSATQGWYNEQFF
NA	TRBV15	many	TRBJ1-3	TGTGCCACCAGCAATAACACCGGAAACACCATATATTTT	CATSNNTGNTIYF
TRBD2	TRBV30	once	TRBJ2-1	TGTGCCTGGAGTGAGGCTGCGCTAGCGGGAGGTCAGTTCTTC	CAWSEAALAGGQFF
NA	TRBV20-1	NA	TRBJ1-2	TGCAGTGCTAGAGATGAGTACCACTATGGCTACACCTTC	CSARDEYHYGYTF
TRBD1	TRBV7-2	many	TRBJ1-1	TGTGCCAGCAGCTTAAGGGGGACAGAAGAAGCTTTCTTT	CASSLRGTEEAFF
NA	TRBV20-1	NA	TRBJ2-5	TGCAGTGCTGGAAACAGGGGCGGGATTCAAGAGACCCAGTACTTC	CSAGNRGGIQETQYF
NA	TRBV6-5	many	TRBJ2-1	TGTGCCAGCAGTTACTCGGCGGGGACCAGCTCCTACAATGAGCAGTTCTTC	CASSYSAGTSSYNEQFF
NA	TRBV15	many	TRBJ2-3	TGTGCCACCAGCAGAGATGGGCAGGGGGATACGCAGTATTTT	CATSRDGQGDTQYF
NA	TRBV27	many	TRBJ2-1	TGTGCCAGCAGTTTATCCTCCGGGAGTACCTACAATGAGCAGTTCTTC	CASSLSSGSTYNEQFF
NA	TRBV19	many	TRBJ2-1	TGTGCCAGTAGTATAACAGGGAAGATCTCCTACAATGAGCAGTTCTTC	CASSITGKISYNEQFF
NA	TRBV3-1	many	TRBJ2-7	TGTGCCAGCAGCCCCCGGTCGACTAAAGCTTACGAGCAGTACTTC	CASSPRSTKAYEQYF
NA	TRBV3-1	NA	TRBJ2-3	TGTGCCAGCAGCCAAGAGGTGGATACGCAGTATTTT	CASSQEVDTQYF
TRBD1	TRBV30	many	TRBJ1-2	TGTGCCTGGAGTCCGGGACAGGAGAACTATGGCTACACCTTC	CAWSPGQENYGYTF
NA	TRBV9	many	TRBJ2-1	TGTGCCAGCAGCGTCCGGGACATATCTTACAATGAGCAGTTCTTC	CASSVRDISYNEQFF
TRBD1	TRBV6-1	NA	TRBJ1-2	TGTGCCAGCAGTGGCGGACAGGGCGACACCTTC	CASSGGQGDTF
NA	TRBV2	NA	TRBJ1-2	TGTGCCAGCAGTGGAGAGGAGTCTAACTATGGCTACACCTTC	CASSGEESNYGYTF
NA	TRBV30	many	TRBJ1-2	TGTGCCTGGACTGGAAGACGACGGGACTATGGCTACACCTTC	CAWTGRRRDYGYTF
TRBD1	TRBV12-3/TRBV12-4	many	TRBJ2-5	TGTGCCAGCAGTTTAGTGGGGACAGGCCTTCAAGAGACCCAGTACTTC	CASSLVGTGLQETQYF
NA	TRBV20-1	many	TRBJ1-1	TGCAGTGCTGGACGTGGCACGAACACTGAAGCTTTCTTT	CSAGRGTNTEAFF
TRBD2	TRBV5-1	NA	TRBJ2-3	TGCGCCAGCAGCTTGGCCGGCTCGTGGTTTAGCGGGAAATGGGATACGCAGTATTTT	CASSLAGSWFSGKWDTQYF
NA	TRBV30	NA	TRBJ1-1	TGTGCCTGGGGTTTGGACAGAAACACTGAAGCTTTCTTT	CAWGLDRNTEAFF
TRBD1	TRBV11-2	few	TRBJ2-1	TGTGCCAGCAGCCTGCGGACAGGCGGCTACAATGAGCAGTTCTTC	CASSLRTGGYNEQFF
NA	TRBV20-1	few	TRBJ1-2	TGCAGTGCTAGAGGTAGTAACTATGGCTACACCTTC	CSARGSNYGYTF